The 32 T cell receptor beta chains presented below share a single source sample, sequenced in a study of CD8 T cells in ankylosing spondylitis. General study findings and limits: What appeared characteristic of ankylosing spondylitis blood was a TCR beta motif of several highly homologous variants.

Their recognized antigens are unknown. A single record per CDR3 protein comes from TCRdb applying MiXCR to the 5' RACE reads. Among just under 550,000 distinct CDR3 sequences listed, roughly 13% were seen once. The sequenced sample consisted of blood, either unsorted or a sorted T cell fraction (not recorded which). These receptors originate from a male donor with ankylosing spondylitis.

This clonotype was counted at least ten times. J is TRBJ2-5 and V is TRBV18; 9 bases map to TRBD2. V lost 6 bases and J lost 4; bases outside the gene matches: 6. This CDR3 spans 14 amino acids. Germline V gene sequence: CDR1 KGHSH, CDR2 LQKENI. CDR3 bases: TGTGCCAGCTCCGAAAGCGGGAGGAGAGAGACCCAGTACTTC. The encoded protein is CASSESGRRETQYF.

V and J are TRBV20-1 and TRBJ1-5; D not resolved. Trimming took 0 bases from V and 1 from J, leaving 16 bases between them. This CDR3 comprises 17 residues. CDR1 and CDR2 from the germline V gene are DFQATT and SNEGSKA (reference sequence). In nucleotides, the CDR3 is TGCAGTGCTAGAGACCGACGGGGTTTCGGCAGCAATCAGCCCCAGCATTTT. As protein: CSARDRRGFGSNQPQHF.

This clonotype was detected only a few times. The gene calls are TRBV2 and TRBJ2-2; unclear D gene. This CDR3 contains 13 residues. Germline CDR1 reads SNHLY; CDR2 reads FYNNEI. V gave up 7 bases and J gave up 2 bases, with 8 bases separating them. This chain's CDR3 is CASIGPNTGELFF. The CDR3 DNA is TGTGCCAGCATAGGTCCCAACACCGGGGAGCTGTTTTTT.

The V gene is TRBV7-2, the J gene TRBJ1-1; unclear D gene. The CDR3 runs 12 residues. Trimming cost V 1 base and J 11 bases, with 11 bases left between them. In germline, CDR1 is SGHTA, CDR2 FQGNSA. The CDR3 reads CASSLGAGSAFF. The CDR3 nucleotides are TGTGCCAGCAGCTTAGGAGCGGGTTCGGCTTTCTTT.

In this sample, this clonotype turned up many times. This sequence joins TRBV7-6 and TRBJ2-1; D unclear. Trimming removed 1 base at V and 8 bases at J, with 9 bases between. The CDR3 is 13 amino acids. The germline gives CDR1 SGHVS, CDR2 FNYEAQ. The CDR3 protein is CASSLGIGDEQFF. CDR3 nucleotides: TGTGCCAGCAGCTTAGGGATAGGAGATGAGCAGTTCTTC.

The chain couples TRBV24-1 to TRBJ2-1; no reliable D call. V was clipped by 1 base and J by 8 bases, with 11 bases between them. The CDR3 contains 14 residues. Germline CDR1 and CDR2: KGHDR and SFDVKD. The CDR3 sequence: CATSDFRASDEQFF. The CDR3 nucleotides are TGTGCCACCAGTGATTTCCGGGCCTCTGATGAGCAGTTCTTC.

This clonotype was seen a handful of times. The chain joins TRBV7-2 to TRBJ2-2; D is possibly TRBD1 or TRBD2 (6 bases each). This CDR3 spans 17 amino acids. V lost 3 bases, J lost 6 bases, and 20 bases lay in between. The germline V gene encodes CDR1 SGHTA and CDR2 FQGNSA. CDR3 in amino acids: CASSFIPRGAQAGELFF. CDR3 DNA sequence: TGTGCCAGCAGCTTTATCCCTAGGGGGGCGCAGGCCGGGGAGCTGTTTTTT.

This clonotype was seen repeatedly, ten times or more. V usage is TRBV12-3 or TRBV12-4 and J usage is TRBJ1-3; D is unclear. The length of the CDR3 is 14 residues. V was shortened by 2 bases and J by 0 bases, with 5 bases between the two germline ends. The CDR3 reads CASSLRVSGNTIYF. The CDR3, as DNA: TGTGCCAGCAGTTTACGGGTCTCTGGAAACACCATATATTTT.

V and J are TRBV7-9 and TRBJ1-1; D remains unclear. The CDR3 is 15 amino acids. The germline V gene has CDR1 SEHNR and CDR2 FQNEAQ (reference sequence). The V end was cut by 1 base, the J end by 5 bases, with 14 bases between. This CDR3 reads CASSLEAPPRTEAFF. CDR3 DNA: TGTGCCAGCAGCTTAGAGGCACCGCCTCGGACTGAAGCTTTCTTT.

This clonotype has only a few counts. The rearrangement joins TRBV5-6 to TRBJ2-3; TRBD1 might be the D (5 bases). From germline, CDR1 is SGHDT and CDR2 YYEEEE. V gave up 1 base and J gave up 5 bases, with 14 bases separating them. The CDR3 length is 15 residues. The CDR3 is CASSLPGALEDTQYF. CDR3 nucleotides: TGTGCCAGCAGCTTGCCTGGGGCTCTAGAAGATACGCAGTATTTT.

On this clonotype: The junction and the germline gene differ at one end; a read error may be behind it. CDR3 nucleotides: TGTGCCATCAGTGAGCGTACAGGTGAACAACTGTTTTTT. It specifies CAISERTGEQLFF. The chain employs TRBV10-3 and TRBJ1-4, with TRBD1 as a possible D gene (5 bases). This CDR3 contains 13 residues. Germline CDR1 reads ENHRY; CDR2 reads SYGVKD.

A few counts support this clonotype. The rearrangement uses TRBV15 and TRBJ2-5; 8 bases are a match to TRBD1. Germline CDR1 LNHNV, CDR2 YYDKDF (reference sequence). J was trimmed by 5 bases and V by 1 base; bases with no gene match: 6. CDR3 length: 15 residues. Here the CDR3 reads CATSRGTGGEETQYF. CDR3 bases: TGTGCCACCAGCAGAGGAACAGGGGGTGAGGAGACCCAGTACTTC.

The table lists this clonotype with a few counts. The chain carries TRBV20-1 and TRBJ2-3; D tentatively reads TRBD1 or TRBD2 (5 bases each). V was clipped by 7 bases and J by 5 bases, with 19 bases between them. This CDR3 comprises 14 residues. Germline V gene lookup returns CDR1 DFQATT and CDR2 SNEGSKA (reference sequence). The CDR3 loop reads CSVEADMVGDTQYF. The CDR3 DNA is TGCAGTGTGGAGGCGGACATGGTTGGAGATACGCAGTATTTT.

The V gene is TRBV30, the J gene TRBJ2-3, with TRBD2 as a possible D gene (5 bases). V was cut by 3 bases and J by 3 bases, with 7 bases left in between. There are 12 residues in the CDR3. The germline gives CDR1 GTSNPN, CDR2 SVGIG (reference sequence). Here the CDR3 reads CAWRRRTDTQYF. The CDR3 coding sequence is TGTGCCTGGAGACGGAGGACAGATACGCAGTATTTT.

This sequence joins TRBV2 and TRBJ2-3; 7 bases are shared with TRBD1. This CDR3 comprises 14 residues. J lost 6 bases, V lost 1 base, and 4 bases had no gene match. CDR1 is SNHLY and CDR2 is FYNNEI in the germline V gene. DNA for the CDR3: TGTGCCAGCAGTGAAGACAGGGGTTGGGATACGCAGTATTTT. This encodes CASSEDRGWDTQYF.

This clonotype was counted only a few times. J is TRBJ2-7 and V is TRBV6-2 or TRBV6-3; 16 bases agree with TRBD2. This CDR3 is built from 23 residues. CDR1 and CDR2 (germline): MNHEY, SVGEGT. After removal of 4 bases from V and 4 bases from J, the junction contained 25 bases not matched to a gene. CDR3 loop: CASSSRDSLSGTSGRGLFYEQYV. CDR3 bases: TGTGCCAGCAGTTCCCGGGACAGCCTGTCCGGGACTAGCGGGAGGGGGCTATTTTACGAGCAGTACGTC.

This clonotype was picked up a small number of times. The V and J genes are TRBV20-1 and TRBJ2-1; D is unclear. CDR1 and CDR2 from the germline V gene are DFQATT and SNEGSKA (reference sequence). Trimming took 0 bases from V and 0 from J, leaving 9 bases between them. This CDR3 has 15 residues. This CDR3 is CSARDPKSSYNEQFF. CDR3 sequence (DNA): TGCAGTGCTAGAGATCCTAAGAGCTCCTACAATGAGCAGTTCTTC.

J is TRBJ2-5 and V is TRBV6-1, with D possibly TRBD1 on 6 matching bases. The CDR3 loop spans 14 amino acids. Trimming shortened V by 2 bases and J by 4 bases, and 11 bases separated the two germline ends. Germline CDR1 MNHNS, CDR2 SASEGT. The CDR3 is CASSELGARETQYF. In DNA form, the CDR3 reads TGTGCCAGCAGTGAACTGGGGGCGAGAGAGACCCAGTACTTC.

This clonotype was detected only once. This may be a read error: a much more frequent sequence differs by one nucleotide. The chain has TRBV3-1 and TRBJ2-2; 14 bases fit TRBD2. Germline V gene data show CDR1 as LGHDT and CDR2 as YNNKEL (reference sequence). V was clipped by 1 base and J by 9 bases; unmatched bases: 4. The CDR3 consists of 16 residues. CDR3 sequence reads: CASSQGGTSGSWELFF. The CDR3 DNA follows: TGTGCCAGCAGCCAAGGAGGGACTAGCGGGAGCTGGGAGCTGTTTTTT.

Only a few counts were recorded for this clonotype. The chain links TRBV5-1 to TRBJ2-3; 7 bases line up with TRBD2. In germline, CDR1 is SGHRS, CDR2 YFSETQ. The V segment lost 2 bases and the J segment 2 bases; nucleotides outside the gene matches: 14. The CDR3 runs to 18 residues. This CDR3 reads CASSFGVKGRAATDTQYF. The CDR3 nucleotides read TGCGCCAGCAGCTTCGGGGTGAAAGGGAGGGCCGCCACAGATACGCAGTATTTT.

The chain couples TRBV2 to TRBJ1-2, with 7 bases that match TRBD1. This CDR3 is 14 amino acids long. Germline lookup yields CDR1 SNHLY and CDR2 FYNNEI. V lost 5 bases to trimming and J lost 7 bases; unmatched junction nucleotides: 10. The CDR3 nucleotides read TGTGCCAGCAGTCCTAGAACAGGGGTGATTGGCTACACCTTC. Residues: CASSPRTGVIGYTF. Full variable domain (rest looked up from reference TRBV2 and TRBJ1-2): EPEVTQTPSHQVTQMGQEVILRCVPISNHLYFYWYRQILGQKVEFLVSFYNNEISEKSEIFDDQFSVERPDGSNFTLKIRSTKLEDSAMYFCASSPRTGVIGYTFGSGTRLTVV.

The rearrangement uses TRBV2 and TRBJ1-1, with TRBD1 identical over 7 bases. Germline values: CDR1 SNHLY, CDR2 FYNNEI. The ends lost 6 bases at V and 14 bases at J; junction bases unmatched: 12. This CDR3 contains 12 residues. This chain's CDR3 is CASRQTGTIWFF. CDR3 nucleotide sequence: TGTGCCAGCAGACAGACAGGGACAATTTGGTTCTTT.

The chain couples TRBV7-9 to TRBJ2-3; the match to TRBD2 covers 10 bases. The CDR3 contains 16 residues. Trimming removed 5 bases from V and 2 bases from J; junction bases left unmatched: 7. Germline loops: CDR1 SEHNR, CDR2 FQNEAQ (reference sequence). The CDR3 region is CASSQREGRNTDTQYF. As DNA, the CDR3 is TGTGCCAGCAGCCAGCGGGAGGGCCGAAACACAGATACGCAGTATTTT.

A few counts support this clonotype. The chain couples TRBV12-3 or TRBV12-4 to TRBJ2-5, with 7 bases aligning to TRBD1. The trim removed 3 bases at V and 4 bases at J, leaving 17 bases unmatched. This CDR3 is 18 amino acids long. CDR3 nucleotides: TGTGCCAGCAGTTTTGGGAGCGTGAACAGGGGTTTGGGAGAGACCCAGTACTTC. It is translated as CASSFGSVNRGLGETQYF.

There are a few counts of this clonotype. The chain links TRBV12-3 or TRBV12-4 to TRBJ1-1, with a possible D match to TRBD1 (5 bases). Trimming left V 7 bases short and J 7 bases short, with 13 bases between. The CDR3 runs 12 residues. The CDR3 nucleotides read TGTGCCAGCACCGAGCGGGGGAATGAAGCTTTCTTT. This sequence encodes CASTERGNEAFF.

This chain joins TRBV6-1 and TRBJ1-5; D not resolved. Per germline, CDR1 MNHNS and CDR2 SASEGT. The CDR3 extends over 16 amino acids. With 4 bases removed from V and 0 bases from J, the gap between germline ends came to 13 bases. The DNA of the CDR3 is TGTGCCAGCAGTGTCATGGGTGGGTATAGCAATCAGCCCCAGCATTTT. Translated, it gives CASSVMGGYSNQPQHF.

This chain uses TRBV3-1 with TRBJ1-2; possibly TRBD1 for D (5 bases). CDR1 is LGHDT and CDR2 is YNNKEL in the germline V gene (reference sequence). V lost 4 bases, J lost 4 bases, and 10 bases lay in between. This CDR3 has 13 residues. CDR3 DNA sequence: TGTGCCAGCAGCCCCGGACATCTCTATGGCTACACCTTC. It specifies CASSPGHLYGYTF.

This clonotype came up a few times. The chain employs TRBV12-3 or TRBV12-4 and TRBJ1-5; perhaps TRBD1 as D (6 bases). V lost 5 bases and J 3 bases, leaving 8 bases between the germline ends. CDR3 length: 13 residues. CDR3 region: CASSTGHNQPQHF. CDR3 DNA: TGTGCCAGCAGTACAGGGCACAATCAGCCCCAGCATTTT.

This clonotype was picked up a small number of times. The V call is TRBV5-1, the J call TRBJ1-2, with D unclear. V lost 4 bases to trimming and J lost 2 bases, with 12 bases between them. Germline V gene lookup returns CDR1 SGHRS and CDR2 YFSETQ. The CDR3 length is 14 residues. For the CDR3, the DNA is TGCGCCAGCAGCCAACATGGGGTAAACTATGGCTACACCTTC. It is translated as CASSQHGVNYGYTF.

This sequence joins TRBV28 and TRBJ2-7; D call uncertain. The V and J ends lost 1 base and 2 bases respectively, with 6 bases between them. This CDR3 has 13 amino acids. Germline V gives CDR1 MDHEN, CDR2 SYDVKM. The chain's CDR3 is CASSLSDTYEQYV. CDR3 bases: TGTGCCAGCAGTTTATCCGACACCTACGAGCAGTACGTC.

In its sample, this clonotype was seen a few times. The chain combines TRBV5-1 with TRBJ2-7, with D unclear. Per germline, CDR1 SGHRS and CDR2 YFSETQ. This CDR3 region has 14 residues. Trimming stripped 1 base from V and 3 bases from J, with 11 bases between. CDR3 in DNA: TGCGCCAGCAGCTTGACGCCTCAGAGCTACGAGCAGTACTTC. Amino acids: CASSLTPQSYEQYF.

The chain employs TRBV12-3 or TRBV12-4 and TRBJ1-2; weak D call: TRBD1 (6 bases). This CDR3 comprises 13 residues. Deletions cut 6 bases from V and 7 bases from J, with 15 bases between. The CDR3 is CASREQGRAGYTF. The DNA for the CDR3 is TGTGCCAGCAGGGAACAGGGTCGTGCTGGCTACACCTTC.